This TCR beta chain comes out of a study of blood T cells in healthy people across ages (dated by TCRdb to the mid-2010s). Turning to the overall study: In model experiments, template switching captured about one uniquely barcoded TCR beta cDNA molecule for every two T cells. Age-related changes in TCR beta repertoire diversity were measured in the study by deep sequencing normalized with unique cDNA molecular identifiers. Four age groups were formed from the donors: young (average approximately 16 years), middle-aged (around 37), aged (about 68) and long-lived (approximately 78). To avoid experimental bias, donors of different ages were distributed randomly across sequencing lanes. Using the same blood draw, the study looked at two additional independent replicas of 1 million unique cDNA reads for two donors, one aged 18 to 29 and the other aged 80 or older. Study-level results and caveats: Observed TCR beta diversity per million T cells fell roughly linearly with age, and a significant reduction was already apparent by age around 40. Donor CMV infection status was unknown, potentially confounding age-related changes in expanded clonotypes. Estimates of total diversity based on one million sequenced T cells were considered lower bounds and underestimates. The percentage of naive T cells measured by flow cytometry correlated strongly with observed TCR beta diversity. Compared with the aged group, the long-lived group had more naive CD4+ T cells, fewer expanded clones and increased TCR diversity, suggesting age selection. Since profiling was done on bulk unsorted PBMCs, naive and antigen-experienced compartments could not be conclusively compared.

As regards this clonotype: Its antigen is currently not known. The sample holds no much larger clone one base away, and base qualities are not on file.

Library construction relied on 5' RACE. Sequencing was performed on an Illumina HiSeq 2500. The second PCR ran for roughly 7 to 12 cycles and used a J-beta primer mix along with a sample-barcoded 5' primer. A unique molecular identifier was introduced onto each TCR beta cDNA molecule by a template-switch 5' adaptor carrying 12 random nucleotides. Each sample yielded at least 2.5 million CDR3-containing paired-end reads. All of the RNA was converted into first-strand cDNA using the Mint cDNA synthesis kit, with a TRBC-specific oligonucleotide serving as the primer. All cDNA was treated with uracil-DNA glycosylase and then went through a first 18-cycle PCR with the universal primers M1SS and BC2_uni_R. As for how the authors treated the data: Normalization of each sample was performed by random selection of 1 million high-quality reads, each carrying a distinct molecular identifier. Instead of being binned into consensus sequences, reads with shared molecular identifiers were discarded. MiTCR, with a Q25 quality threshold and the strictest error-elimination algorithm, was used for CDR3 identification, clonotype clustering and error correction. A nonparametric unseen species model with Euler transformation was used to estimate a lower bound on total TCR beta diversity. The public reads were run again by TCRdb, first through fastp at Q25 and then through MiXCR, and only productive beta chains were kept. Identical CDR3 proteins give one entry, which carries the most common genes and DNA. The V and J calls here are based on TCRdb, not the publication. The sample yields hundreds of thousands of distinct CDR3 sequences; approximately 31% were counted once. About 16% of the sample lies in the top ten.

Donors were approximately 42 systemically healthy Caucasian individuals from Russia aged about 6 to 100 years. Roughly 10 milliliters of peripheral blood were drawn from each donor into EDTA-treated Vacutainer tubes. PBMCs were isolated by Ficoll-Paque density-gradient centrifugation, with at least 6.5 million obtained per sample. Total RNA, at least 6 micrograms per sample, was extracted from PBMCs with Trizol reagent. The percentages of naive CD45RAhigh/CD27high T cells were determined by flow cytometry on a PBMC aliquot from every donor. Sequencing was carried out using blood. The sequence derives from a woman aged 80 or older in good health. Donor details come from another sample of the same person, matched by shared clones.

For the CDR3, the sequence is CASSGRDRGTDTQYF. The bases are TGTGCCAGCTCGGGCCGGGACAGGGGCACAGATACGCAGTATTTT. The sequence links TRBV18 to TRBJ2-3; 9 middle bases align to TRBD1. Trimming accounts for 6 bases at V and 1 base at J, while the number of junction bases matched to no gene is 5. CDR1 KGHSH and CDR2 LQKENI are derived from the germline V gene. The CDR3 starts with the cysteine, ends with the phenylalanine, and has 15 residues. Left in the record is the CDR3 DNA by itself, 45 bases read in frame from the first base.